The clone carrying this TCR beta chain was seen only once. The repertoire was sequenced with immunoSEQ multiplex PCR; TCRdb's copy has only in-frame clones and lacks some. The sample shows 150,000 or so clones, over 80% of them seen only once. The data derive from a study of blood T cell repertoires in COVID-19. The CDR3 loop spans 16 amino acids. CDR1 SGHDT and CDR2 YYEEEE come from the germline V gene. V was cut by 4 bases and J by 0 bases, with 11 bases left in between. The specimen sequenced was PBMCs or T cells enriched from blood (not recorded which). The genes are TRBV5-6 and TRBJ1-6; no reliable D call. The sequence was obtained from a woman aged 50 to 60 who had recovered from COVID-19. The CDR3 region has the DNA TGTGCCAGCAGCCCCCGAAGGAGCTCCTATAATTCACCCCTCCACTTT. Translated, it gives CASSPRRSSYNSPLHF. The full variable domain, with the rest looked up from reference TRBV5-6 and TRBJ1-6, is DAGVTQSPTHLIKTRGQQVTLRCSPKSGHDTVSWYQQALGQGPQFIFQYYEEEERQRGNFPDRFSGHQFPNYSSELNVNALLLGDSALYLCASSPRRSSYNSPLHFGNGTRLTVT.